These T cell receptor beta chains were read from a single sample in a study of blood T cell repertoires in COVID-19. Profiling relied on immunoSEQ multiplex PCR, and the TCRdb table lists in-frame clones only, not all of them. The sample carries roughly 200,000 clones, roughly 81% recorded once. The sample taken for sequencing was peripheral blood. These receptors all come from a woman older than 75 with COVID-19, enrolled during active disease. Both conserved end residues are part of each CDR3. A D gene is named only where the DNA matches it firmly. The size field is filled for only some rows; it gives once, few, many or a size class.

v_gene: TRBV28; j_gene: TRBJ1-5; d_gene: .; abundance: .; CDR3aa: CASRLTGSRHF; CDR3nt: TGTGCCAGCAGACTTACCGGGTCCCGACATTTT
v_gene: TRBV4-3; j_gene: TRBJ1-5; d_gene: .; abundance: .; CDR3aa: CASSQEPGTQPQHF; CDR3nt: TGCGCCAGCAGCCAAGAACCAGGCACCCAGCCCCAGCATTTT
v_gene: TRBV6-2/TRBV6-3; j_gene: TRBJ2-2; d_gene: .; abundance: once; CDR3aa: CASSYDRRVRANTGELFF; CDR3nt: TGTGCCAGCAGTTACGACAGAAGGGTACGCGCGAACACCGGGGAGCTGTTTTTT
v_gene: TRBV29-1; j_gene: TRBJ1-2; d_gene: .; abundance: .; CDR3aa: CSVEEVAQASYTF; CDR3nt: TGCAGCGTTGAAGAGGTAGCACAGGCAAGCTACACCTTC
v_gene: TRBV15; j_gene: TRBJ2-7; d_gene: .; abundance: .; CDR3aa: CATSRRQWDYEQYF; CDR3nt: TGTGCCACCAGCAGAAGACAGTGGGACTACGAGCAGTACTTC
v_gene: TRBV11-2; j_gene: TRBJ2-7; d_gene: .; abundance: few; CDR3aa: CASSPLRGHRGEQYF; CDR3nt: TGTGCCAGCAGCCCACTTCGGGGACATCGTGGGGAGCAGTACTTC
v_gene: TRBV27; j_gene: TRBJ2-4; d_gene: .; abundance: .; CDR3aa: CASSLDRKNIQYF; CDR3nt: TGTGCCAGCAGTTTAGACAGAAAAAACATTCAGTACTTC
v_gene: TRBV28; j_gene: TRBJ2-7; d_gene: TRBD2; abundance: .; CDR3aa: CASRLTSPLSYEQYF; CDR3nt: TGTGCCAGCAGGCTGACTAGCCCCCTCTCCTACGAGCAGTACTTC
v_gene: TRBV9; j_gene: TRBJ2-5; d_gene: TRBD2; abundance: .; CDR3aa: CASSSPGLAGTGLPQETQYF; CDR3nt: TGTGCCAGCAGCTCGCCGGGACTAGCGGGAACCGGCTTACCGCAAGAGACCCAGTACTTC
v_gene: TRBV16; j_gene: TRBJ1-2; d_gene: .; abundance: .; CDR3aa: CASSPQVASNYGYTF; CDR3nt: TGTGCCAGCAGCCCGCAGGTGGCGTCGAACTATGGCTACACCTTC
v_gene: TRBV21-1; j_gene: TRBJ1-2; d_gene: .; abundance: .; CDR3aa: CAKRDLQGNNGYTF; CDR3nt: TGTGCCAAGCGGGACCTCCAGGGGAACAATGGCTACACCTTC
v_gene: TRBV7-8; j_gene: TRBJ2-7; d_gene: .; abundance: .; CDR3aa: CASSPVVTRVKTYEQYF; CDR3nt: TGTGCCAGCAGCCCCGTCGTGACGAGGGTTAAGACCTACGAGCAGTACTTC
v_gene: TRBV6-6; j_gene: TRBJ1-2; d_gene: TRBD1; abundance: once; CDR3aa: CASSHDRGPPGYTF; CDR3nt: TGTGCCAGCAGTCATGACAGGGGGCCCCCTGGCTACACCTTC
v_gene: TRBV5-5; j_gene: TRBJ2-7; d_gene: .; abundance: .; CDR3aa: CASSLVWRAVVVSYEQYF; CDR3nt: TGTGCCAGCAGCTTGGTATGGCGGGCTGTCGTGGTAAGTTACGAGCAGTACTTC
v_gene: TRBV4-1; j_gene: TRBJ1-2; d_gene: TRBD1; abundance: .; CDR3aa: CASSQGQGVSYGYTF; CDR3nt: TGCGCCAGCAGCCAGGGACAGGGGGTCTCCTATGGCTACACCTTC
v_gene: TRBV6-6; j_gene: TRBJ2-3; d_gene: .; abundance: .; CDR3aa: CASSYGWTAHTDTQYF; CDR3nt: TGTGCCAGCAGTTACGGGTGGACAGCCCACACAGATACGCAGTATTTT
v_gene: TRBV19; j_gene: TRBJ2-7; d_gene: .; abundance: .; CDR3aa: CASSMAGRISSSYEQYF; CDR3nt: TGTGCCAGTAGTATGGCAGGGAGGATTTCCAGCTCCTACGAGCAGTACTTC
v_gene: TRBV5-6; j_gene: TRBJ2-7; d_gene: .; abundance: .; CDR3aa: CASSDGGRSTYEQYF; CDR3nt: TGTGCCAGCAGCGATGGAGGGAGGTCCACCTACGAGCAGTACTTC
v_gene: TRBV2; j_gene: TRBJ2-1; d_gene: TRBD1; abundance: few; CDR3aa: CASSLDRYNEQFF; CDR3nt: TGTGCCAGCAGCCTGGACAGGTACAATGAGCAGTTCTTC
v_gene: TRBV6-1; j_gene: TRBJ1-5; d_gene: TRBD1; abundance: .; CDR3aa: CASSGLGTGVGQPQHF; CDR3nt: TGTGCCAGCAGTGGCCTAGGGACAGGGGTAGGACAGCCCCAGCATTTT
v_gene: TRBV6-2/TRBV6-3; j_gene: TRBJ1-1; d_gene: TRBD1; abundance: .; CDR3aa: CASSYGQGAAFF; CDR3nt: TGTGCCAGCAGTTACGGGCAGGGGGCAGCTTTCTTT
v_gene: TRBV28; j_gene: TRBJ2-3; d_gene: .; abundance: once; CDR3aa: CASSPTLGTDTQYF; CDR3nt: TGTGCCAGCAGTCCAACACTAGGAACAGATACGCAGTATTTT
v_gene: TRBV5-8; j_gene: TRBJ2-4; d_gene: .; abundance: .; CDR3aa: CASSLVRTLAKNIQYF; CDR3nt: TGTGCCAGCAGCTTGGTCCGGACTTTAGCCAAAAACATTCAGTACTTC
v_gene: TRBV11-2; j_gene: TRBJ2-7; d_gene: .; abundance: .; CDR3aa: CASSLEGTQYYEQYF; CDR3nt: TGTGCCAGCAGCTTAGAAGGGACACAGTACTACGAGCAGTACTTC
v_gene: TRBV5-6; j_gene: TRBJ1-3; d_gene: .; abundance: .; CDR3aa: CASSSVLGNTIYF; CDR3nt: TGTGCCAGCAGCTCAGTTCTCGGAAACACCATATATTTT
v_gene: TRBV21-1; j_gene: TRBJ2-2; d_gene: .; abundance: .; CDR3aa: CASSIVAGGKNTGELFF; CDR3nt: TGTGCCAGCAGCATCGTTGCGGGGGGGAAGAACACCGGGGAGCTGTTTTTT
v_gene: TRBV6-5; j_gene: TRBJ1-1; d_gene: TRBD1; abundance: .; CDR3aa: CASSHRDRDSEAFF; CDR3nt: TGTGCCAGTTCCCATAGGGACCGGGACAGTGAAGCTTTCTTT
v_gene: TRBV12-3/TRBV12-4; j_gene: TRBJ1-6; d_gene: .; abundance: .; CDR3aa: CASSPGFNTLHF; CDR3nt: TGTGCCAGCAGCCCAGGGTTTAACACCCTCCACTTT
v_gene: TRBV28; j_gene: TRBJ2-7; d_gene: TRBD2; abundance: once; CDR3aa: CASSSQGSGTFYEQYF; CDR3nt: TGTGCCAGCAGCTCCCAAGGTAGCGGGACCTTCTACGAGCAGTACTTC
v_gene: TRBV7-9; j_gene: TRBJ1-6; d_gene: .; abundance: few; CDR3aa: CASSSRHGQPYNSPLHF; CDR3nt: TGTGCCAGCAGTTCGCGCCACGGACAGCCCTATAATTCACCCCTCCACTTT